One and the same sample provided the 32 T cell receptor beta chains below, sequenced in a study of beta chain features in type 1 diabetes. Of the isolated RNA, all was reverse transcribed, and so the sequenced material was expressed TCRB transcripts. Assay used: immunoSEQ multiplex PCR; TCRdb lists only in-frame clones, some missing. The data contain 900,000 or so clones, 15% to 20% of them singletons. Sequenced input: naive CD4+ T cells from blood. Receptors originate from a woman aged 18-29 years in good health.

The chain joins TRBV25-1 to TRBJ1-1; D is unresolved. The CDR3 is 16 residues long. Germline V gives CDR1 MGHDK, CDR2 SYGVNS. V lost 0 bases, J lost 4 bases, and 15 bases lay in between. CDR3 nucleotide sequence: TGTGCCAGCAGTGAATATTTCGCGGGGTCGGGCACTGAAGCTTTCTTT. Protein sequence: CASSEYFAGSGTEAFF.

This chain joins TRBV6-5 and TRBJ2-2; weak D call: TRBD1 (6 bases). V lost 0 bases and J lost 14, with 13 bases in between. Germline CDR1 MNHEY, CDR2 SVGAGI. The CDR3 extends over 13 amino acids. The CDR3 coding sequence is TGTGCCAGCAGTTACTCGGAAAGGACAGTTCTGTTTTTT. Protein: CASSYSERTVLFF.

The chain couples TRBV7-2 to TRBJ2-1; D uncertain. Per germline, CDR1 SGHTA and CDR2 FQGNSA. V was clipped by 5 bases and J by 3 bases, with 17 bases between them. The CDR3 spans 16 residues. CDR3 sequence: CASSLGGGSYYNEQFF. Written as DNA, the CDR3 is TGTGCCAGCAGCCTAGGCGGCGGATCGTACTACAATGAGCAGTTCTTC.

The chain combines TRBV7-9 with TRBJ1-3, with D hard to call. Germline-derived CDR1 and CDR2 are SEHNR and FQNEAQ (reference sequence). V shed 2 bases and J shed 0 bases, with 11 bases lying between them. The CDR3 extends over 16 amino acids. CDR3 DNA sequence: TGTGCCAGCAGCTTATATTCCGGTCTCTCTGGAAACACCATATATTTT. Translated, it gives CASSLYSGLSGNTIYF.

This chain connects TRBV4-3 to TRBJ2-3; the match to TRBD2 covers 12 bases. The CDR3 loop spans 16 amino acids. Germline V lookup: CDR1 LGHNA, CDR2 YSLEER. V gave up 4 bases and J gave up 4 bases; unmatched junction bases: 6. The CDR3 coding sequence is TGCGCCAGCAGCCGGCGGACTAGCGGGATGTCAGATACGCAGTATTTT. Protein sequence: CASSRRTSGMSDTQYF.

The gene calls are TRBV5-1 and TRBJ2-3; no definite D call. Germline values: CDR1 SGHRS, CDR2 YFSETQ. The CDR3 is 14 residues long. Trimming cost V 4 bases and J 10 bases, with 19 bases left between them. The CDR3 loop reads CASSPDDPWVAQYF. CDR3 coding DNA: TGCGCCAGCAGCCCGGACGATCCCTGGGTTGCGCAGTATTTT.

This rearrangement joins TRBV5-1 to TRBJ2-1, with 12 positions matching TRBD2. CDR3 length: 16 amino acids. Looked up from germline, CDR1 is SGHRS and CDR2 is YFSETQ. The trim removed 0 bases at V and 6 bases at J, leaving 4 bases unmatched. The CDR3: CASSLALTSGSNEQFF. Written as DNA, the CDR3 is TGCGCCAGCAGCTTGGCCTTGACTAGCGGGAGCAATGAGCAGTTCTTC.

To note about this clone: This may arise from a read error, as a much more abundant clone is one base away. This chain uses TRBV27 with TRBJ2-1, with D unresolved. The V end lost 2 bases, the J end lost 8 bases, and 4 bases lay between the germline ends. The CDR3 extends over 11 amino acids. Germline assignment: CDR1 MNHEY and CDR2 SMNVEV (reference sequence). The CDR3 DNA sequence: TGTGCCAGCAGTTTAGTGGATGAGCAGTTCTTC. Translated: CASSLVDEQFF.

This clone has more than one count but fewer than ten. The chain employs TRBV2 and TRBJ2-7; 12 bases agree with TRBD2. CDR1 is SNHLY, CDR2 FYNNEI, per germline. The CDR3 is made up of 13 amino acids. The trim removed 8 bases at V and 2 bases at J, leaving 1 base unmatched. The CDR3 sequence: CASGLAGPYEQYF. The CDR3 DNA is TGTGCCAGCGGACTAGCGGGACCCTACGAGCAGTACTTC.

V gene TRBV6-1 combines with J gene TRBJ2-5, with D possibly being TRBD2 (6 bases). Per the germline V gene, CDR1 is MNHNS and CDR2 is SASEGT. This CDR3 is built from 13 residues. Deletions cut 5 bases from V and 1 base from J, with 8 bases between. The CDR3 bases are TGTGCCAGCAGTCGGGACTTCCAAGAGACCCAGTACTTC. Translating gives CASSRDFQETQYF.

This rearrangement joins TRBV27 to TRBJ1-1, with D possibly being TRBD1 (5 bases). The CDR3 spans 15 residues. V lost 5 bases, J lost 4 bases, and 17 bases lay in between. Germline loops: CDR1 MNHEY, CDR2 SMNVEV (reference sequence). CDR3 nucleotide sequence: TGTGCCAGCAGTAACCCCGGGGGGAGGCGCACTGAAGCTTTCTTT. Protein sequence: CASSNPGGRRTEAFF.

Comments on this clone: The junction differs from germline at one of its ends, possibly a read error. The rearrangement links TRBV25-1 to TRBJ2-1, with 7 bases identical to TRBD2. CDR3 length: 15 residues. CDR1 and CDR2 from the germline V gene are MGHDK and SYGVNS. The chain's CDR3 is CVSSVRLAHYNEQFF. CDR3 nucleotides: TGTGTCAGCAGTGTCCGACTAGCTCATTACAATGAGCAGTTCTTC.

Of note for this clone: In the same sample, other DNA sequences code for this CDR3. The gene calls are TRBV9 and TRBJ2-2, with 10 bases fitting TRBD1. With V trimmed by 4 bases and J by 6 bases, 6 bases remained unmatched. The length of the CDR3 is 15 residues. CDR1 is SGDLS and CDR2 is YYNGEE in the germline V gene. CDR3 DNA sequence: TGTGCCAGCAGCACTCGGACAGGGGGATCCGGGGAGCTGTTTTTT. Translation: CASSTRTGGSGELFF.

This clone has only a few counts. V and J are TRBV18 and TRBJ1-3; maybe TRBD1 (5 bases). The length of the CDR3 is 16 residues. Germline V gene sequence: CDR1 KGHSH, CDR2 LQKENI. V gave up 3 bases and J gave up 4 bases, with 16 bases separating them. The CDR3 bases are TGTGCCAGCTCACCCGGGACCCTCGGCGGGGGAAACACCATATATTTT. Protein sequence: CASSPGTLGGGNTIYF.

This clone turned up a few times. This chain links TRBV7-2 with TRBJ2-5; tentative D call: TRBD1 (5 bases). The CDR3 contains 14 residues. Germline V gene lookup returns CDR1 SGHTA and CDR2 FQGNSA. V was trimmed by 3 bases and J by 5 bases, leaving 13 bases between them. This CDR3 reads CASSFSERGETQYF. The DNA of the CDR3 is TGTGCCAGCAGCTTTTCGGAAAGGGGTGAGACCCAGTACTTC.

CDR3 region: CASSVRGGSTDTQYF. CDR3 DNA sequence: TGTGCCAGCAGCGTACGTGGGGGAAGCACAGATACGCAGTATTTT. The chain couples TRBV9 to TRBJ2-3; D may match TRBD1 or TRBD2 (5 bases each). Germline CDR1 SGDLS, CDR2 YYNGEE. CDR3 length: 15 amino acids. Trimming pared 1 base from V and 0 bases from J, leaving 9 bases between.

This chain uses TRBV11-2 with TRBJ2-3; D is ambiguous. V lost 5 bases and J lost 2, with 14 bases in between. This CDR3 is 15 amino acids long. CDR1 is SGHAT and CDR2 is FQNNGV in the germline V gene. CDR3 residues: CASSPARPYTDTQYF. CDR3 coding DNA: TGTGCCAGCAGCCCCGCCCGGCCCTACACAGATACGCAGTATTTT. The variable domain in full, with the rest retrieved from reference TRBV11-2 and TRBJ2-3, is EAGVAQSPRYKIIEKRQSVAFWCNPISGHATLYWYQQILGQGPKLLIQFQNNGVVDDSQLPKDRFSAERLKGVDSTLKIQPAKLEDSAVYLCASSPARPYTDTQYFGPGTRLTVL.

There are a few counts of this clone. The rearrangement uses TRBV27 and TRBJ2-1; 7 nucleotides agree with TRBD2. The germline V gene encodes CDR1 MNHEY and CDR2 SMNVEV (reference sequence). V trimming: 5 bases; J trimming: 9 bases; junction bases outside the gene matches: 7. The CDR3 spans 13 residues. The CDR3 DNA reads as TGTGCCAGCAGTACGGGGACTATAAGTGAGCAGTTCTTC. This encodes CASSTGTISEQFF.

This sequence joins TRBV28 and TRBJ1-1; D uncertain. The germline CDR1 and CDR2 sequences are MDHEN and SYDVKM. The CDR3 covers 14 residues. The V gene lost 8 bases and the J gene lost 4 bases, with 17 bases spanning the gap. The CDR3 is CASSPIGDSTEAFF. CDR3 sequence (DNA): TGTGCCAGCTCGCCGATCGGGGATTCCACTGAAGCTTTCTTT.

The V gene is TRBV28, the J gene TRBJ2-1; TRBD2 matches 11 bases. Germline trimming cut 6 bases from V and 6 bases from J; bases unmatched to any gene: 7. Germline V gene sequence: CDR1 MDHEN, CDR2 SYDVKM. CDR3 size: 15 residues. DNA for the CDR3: TGTGCCAGCAGCACCCTAGCGGGAGGATCCAATGAGCAGTTCTTC. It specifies CASSTLAGGSNEQFF.

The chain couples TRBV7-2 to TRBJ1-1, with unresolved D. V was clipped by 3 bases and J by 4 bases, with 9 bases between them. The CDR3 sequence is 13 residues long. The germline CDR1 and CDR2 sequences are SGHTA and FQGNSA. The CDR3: CASSLQEFTEAFF. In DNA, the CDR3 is TGTGCCAGCAGCTTGCAAGAATTCACTGAAGCTTTCTTT.

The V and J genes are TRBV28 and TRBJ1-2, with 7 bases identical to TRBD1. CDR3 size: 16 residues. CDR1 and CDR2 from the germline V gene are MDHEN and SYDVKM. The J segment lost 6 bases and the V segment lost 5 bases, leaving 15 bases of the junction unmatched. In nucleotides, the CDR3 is TGTGCCAGCAGTGGGGCTCAGGGGGGTCGATCGGATGGCTACACCTTC. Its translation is CASSGAQGGRSDGYTF.

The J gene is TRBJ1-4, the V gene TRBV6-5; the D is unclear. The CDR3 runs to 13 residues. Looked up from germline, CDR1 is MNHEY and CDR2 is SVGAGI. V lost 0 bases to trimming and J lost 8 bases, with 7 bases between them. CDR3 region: CASSYSNTEKLFF. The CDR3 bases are TGTGCCAGCAGTTACTCGAATACGGAAAAACTGTTTTTT.

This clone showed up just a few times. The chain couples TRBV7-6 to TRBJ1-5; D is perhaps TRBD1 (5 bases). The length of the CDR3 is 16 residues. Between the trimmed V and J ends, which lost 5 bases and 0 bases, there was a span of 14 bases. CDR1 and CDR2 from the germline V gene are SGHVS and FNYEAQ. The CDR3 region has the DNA TGTGCCAGCAGCCCGGGTTGGAGGGGTAGCAATCAGCCCCAGCATTTT. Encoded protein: CASSPGWRGSNQPQHF.

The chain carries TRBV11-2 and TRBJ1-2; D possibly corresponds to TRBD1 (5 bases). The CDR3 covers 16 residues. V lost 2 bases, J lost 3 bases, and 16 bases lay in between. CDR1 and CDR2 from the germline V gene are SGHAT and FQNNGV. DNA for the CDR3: TGTGCCAGCAGCTTATACACCCCCGGGGCGGACTATGGCTACACCTTC. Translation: CASSLYTPGADYGYTF.

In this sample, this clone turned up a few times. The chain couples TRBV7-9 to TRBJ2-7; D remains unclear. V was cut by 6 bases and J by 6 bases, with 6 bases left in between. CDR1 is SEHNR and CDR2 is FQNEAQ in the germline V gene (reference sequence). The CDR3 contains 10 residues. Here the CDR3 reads CASSGGEQYF. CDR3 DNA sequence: TGTGCCAGCAGTGGCGGCGAGCAGTACTTC.

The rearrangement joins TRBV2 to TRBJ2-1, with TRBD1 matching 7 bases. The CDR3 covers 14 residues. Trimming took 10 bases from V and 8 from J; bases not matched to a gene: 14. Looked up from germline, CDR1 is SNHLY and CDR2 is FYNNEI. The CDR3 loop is CATKLGGSADEQFF. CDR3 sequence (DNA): TGTGCCACCAAGCTAGGGGGCTCTGCGGATGAGCAGTTCTTC.

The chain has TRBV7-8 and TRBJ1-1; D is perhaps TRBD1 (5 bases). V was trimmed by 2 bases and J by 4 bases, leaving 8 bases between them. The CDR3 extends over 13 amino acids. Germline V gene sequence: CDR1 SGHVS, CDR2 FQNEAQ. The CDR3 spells CASSLRRGTEAFF. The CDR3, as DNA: TGTGCCAGCAGCTTACGGAGGGGCACTGAAGCTTTCTTT.

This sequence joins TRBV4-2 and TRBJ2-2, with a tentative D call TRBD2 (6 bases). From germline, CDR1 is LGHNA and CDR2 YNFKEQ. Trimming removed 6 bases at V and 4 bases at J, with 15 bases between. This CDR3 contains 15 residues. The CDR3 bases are TGTGCCAGCAGTCGAAAAAAGACTAGCACCGGGGAGCTGTTTTTT. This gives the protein CASSRKKTSTGELFF.

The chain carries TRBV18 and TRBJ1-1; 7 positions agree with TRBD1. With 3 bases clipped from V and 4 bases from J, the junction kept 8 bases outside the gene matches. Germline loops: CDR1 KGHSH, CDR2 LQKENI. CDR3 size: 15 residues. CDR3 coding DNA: TGTGCCAGCTCACCCCTGGAGGGGGCATTCACTGAAGCTTTCTTT. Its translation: CASSPLEGAFTEAFF. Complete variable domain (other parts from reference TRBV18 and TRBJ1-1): NAGVMQNPRHLVRRRGQEARLRCSPMKGHSHVYWYRQLPEEGLKFMVYLQKENIIDESGMPKERFSAEFPKEGPSILRIQQVVRGDSAAYFCASSPLEGAFTEAFFGQGTRLTVV.

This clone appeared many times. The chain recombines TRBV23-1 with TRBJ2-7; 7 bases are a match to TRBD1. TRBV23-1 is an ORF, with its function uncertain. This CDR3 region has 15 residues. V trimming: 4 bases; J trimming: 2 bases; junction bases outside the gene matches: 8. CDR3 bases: TGCGCCAGCAGTCGGTACAGGGGCTCGCCCTACGAGCAGTACTTC. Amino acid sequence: CASSRYRGSPYEQYF.

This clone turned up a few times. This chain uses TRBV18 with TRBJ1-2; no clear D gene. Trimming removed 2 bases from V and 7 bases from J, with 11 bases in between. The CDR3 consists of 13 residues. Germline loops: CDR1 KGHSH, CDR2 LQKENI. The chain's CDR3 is CASSPGESLGYTF. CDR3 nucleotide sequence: TGTGCCAGCTCACCAGGGGAGTCCCTTGGCTACACCTTC.